Included here is one T cell receptor (beta chain) sequence, with context. The DNA is left out, because the CDR3 cannot be placed on it with certainty; the CDR3 is given as TCRdb lists it. The data were taken from a study of blood T cell repertoires in COVID-19. Overall study: Sites across the United States, Italy and Spain contributed samples from acute and convalescent COVID-19. The analysed material was cDNA or gDNA that came from T cells, B-cell-depleted T cells, or PBMCs.

Germline CDR1 reads MNHEY; CDR2 reads SVGEGT. The CDR3 sequence runs 15 residues, both termini included. The authors' processing: The assay estimated nucleated cells by amplifying reference gene primers. This table comes from immunoSEQ multiplex PCR, and its TCRdb copy is limited to in-frame clones, with some not included. D and trimming come from the DNA, and the V and J calls and clone size come from that table. The sample contains hundreds of thousands of clones, roughly 87% of which appear only once. The source of this sequence is a woman in her 30s with acute or convalescent COVID-19. The chain is built from TRBV6-2 or TRBV6-3 and TRBJ2-1; the table's D call, TRBD1, has no DNA check behind it. The sample consisted of peripheral blood. CDR3 protein: CASSSDRDFGNEQFF.